This TCR beta chain was documented in a study of blood T cell repertoires in COVID-19. In the study overall: The United States, Italy and Spain supplied acute and convalescent COVID-19 samples. T cells, B-cell-depleted T cells, or PBMCs supplied cDNA or gDNA.

The CDR3 covers 12 residues. Between the trimmed V and J ends, which lost 3 bases and 4 bases, there was a span of 4 bases. Germline V CDR1 and CDR2: SGHAT, FQDESV (reference sequence). Per the original methods: Amplified reference gene primers provided the basis for estimating nucleated cell counts. Profiled with immunoSEQ multiplex PCR; TCRdb holds only in-frame clones, not every one. V and J calls and clone size follow that table, whereas D and trimming were derived from the DNA. The data contain roughly 180,000 clones, 70% to 90% of them singletons. The receptor comes from a man aged 40-50 years who had recovered from COVID-19. The chain links TRBV11-1 to TRBJ1-3, with no clear D. Input material: peripheral blood. The CDR3 loop reads CASSFPGNTIYF. DNA for the CDR3: TGTGCCAGCAGCTTTCCGGGAAACACCATATATTTT.